This TCR beta chain came from a study of cytomegalovirus exposure and HLA in healthy donors. Both 60 Vbeta primers and 13 Jbeta primers went into the PCR. Assay: immunoSEQ multiplex PCR; the TCRdb copy retains only in-frame clones and omits some. The profile shows approximately 210,000 clones, around 83% of them singletons. This CDR3 comprises 12 residues. Germline V CDR1 and CDR2: MDHEN, SYDVKM. V was pared by 6 bases and J by 6 bases, with 9 bases between. The sample taken for sequencing was PBMCs. The sequence was obtained from a woman aged 50 to 65 in good health and CMV-seropositive. The chain uses TRBV28 and TRBJ1-5; no clear D. The CDR3 DNA is TGTGCCAGCAGCCAAGAGTTTCAGCCCCAGCATTTT. The encoded protein is CASSQEFQPQHF. Full variable domain (missing parts from reference TRBV28 and TRBJ1-5): DVKVTQSSRYLVKRTGEKVFLECVQDMDHENMFWYRQDPGLGLRLIYFSYDVKMKEKGDIPEGYSVSREKKERFSLILESASTNQTSMYLCASSQEFQPQHFGDGTRLSIL.